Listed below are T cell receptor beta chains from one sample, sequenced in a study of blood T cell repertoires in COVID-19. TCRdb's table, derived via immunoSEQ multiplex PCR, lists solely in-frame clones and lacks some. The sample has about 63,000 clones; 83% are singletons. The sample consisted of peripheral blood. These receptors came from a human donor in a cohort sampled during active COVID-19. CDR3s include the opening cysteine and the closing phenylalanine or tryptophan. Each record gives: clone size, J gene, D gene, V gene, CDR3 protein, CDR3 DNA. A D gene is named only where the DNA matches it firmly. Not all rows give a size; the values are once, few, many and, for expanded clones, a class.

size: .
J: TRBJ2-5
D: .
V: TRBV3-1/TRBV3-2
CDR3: CASSQLAQYQETQYF
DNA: TGTGCCAGCAGCCAGCTAGCGCAGTACCAAGAGACCCAGTACTTC

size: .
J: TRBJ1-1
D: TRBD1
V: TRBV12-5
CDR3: CASGQQGASTEAFF
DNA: TGTGCTAGTGGCCAACAGGGGGCATCCACTGAAGCTTTCTTT

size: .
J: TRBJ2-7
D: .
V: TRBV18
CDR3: CASSPNTRFEQYF
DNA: TGTGCCAGCTCACCCAACACGAGGTTCGAGCAGTACTTC

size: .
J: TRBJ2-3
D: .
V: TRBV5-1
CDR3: CASSPDPRATDTQYF
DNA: TGCGCCAGCAGCCCTGATCCCCGAGCCACAGATACGCAGTATTTT

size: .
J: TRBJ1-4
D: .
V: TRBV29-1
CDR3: CSADGGNEKLFF
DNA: TGCAGCGCCGACGGCGGTAATGAAAAACTGTTTTTT

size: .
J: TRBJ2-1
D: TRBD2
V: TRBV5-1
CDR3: CASNLLGLAEYNEQLF
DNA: TGCGCCAGCAACCTATTGGGACTAGCGGAGTACAATGAGCAGCTCTTC

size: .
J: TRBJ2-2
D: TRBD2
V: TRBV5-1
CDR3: CASSLDRGSGGELFF
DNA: TGCGCCAGCAGCTTGGATCGCGGGAGTGGCGGGGAGCTGTTTTTT

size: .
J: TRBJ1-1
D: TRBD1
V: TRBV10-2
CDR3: CASRTGPNFNTEAFF
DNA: TGCGCCAGCCGGACAGGGCCTAACTTCAACACTGAAGCTTTCTTT

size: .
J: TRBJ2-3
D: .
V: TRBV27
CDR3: CASSAGGDTQYF
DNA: TGTGCCAGCAGTGCAGGGGGGGATACGCAGTATTTT

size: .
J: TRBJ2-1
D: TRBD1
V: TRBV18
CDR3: CASSPGGTGIGEQFF
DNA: TGTGCCAGCTCACCGGGTGGGACAGGGATCGGTGAGCAGTTCTTC

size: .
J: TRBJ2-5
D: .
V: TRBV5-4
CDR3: CASSPRGEETQYF
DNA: TGTGCCAGCAGCCCGCGCGGAGAAGAGACCCAGTACTTC

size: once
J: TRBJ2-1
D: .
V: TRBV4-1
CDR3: CASSQAWGNSYNEQFF
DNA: TGCGCCAGCAGCCAAGCTTGGGGCAACTCCTACAATGAGCAGTTCTTC

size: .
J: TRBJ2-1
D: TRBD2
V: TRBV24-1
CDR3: CATSDPGTSGNNEQFF
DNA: TGTGCCACCAGTGATCCCGGGACTAGCGGCAACAATGAGCAGTTCTTC